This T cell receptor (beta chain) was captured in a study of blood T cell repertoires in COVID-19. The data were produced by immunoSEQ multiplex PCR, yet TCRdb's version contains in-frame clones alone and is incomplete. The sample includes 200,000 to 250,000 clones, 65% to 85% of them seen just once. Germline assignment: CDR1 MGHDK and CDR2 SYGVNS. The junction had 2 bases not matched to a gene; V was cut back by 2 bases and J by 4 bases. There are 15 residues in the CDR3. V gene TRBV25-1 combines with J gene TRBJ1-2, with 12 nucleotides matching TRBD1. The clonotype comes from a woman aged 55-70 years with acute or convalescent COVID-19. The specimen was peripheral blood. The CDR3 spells CASSEGTGGIYGYTF. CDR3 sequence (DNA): TGTGCCAGCAGTGAAGGGACAGGGGGCATCTATGGCTACACCTTC.